This T cell receptor (beta chain) was sequenced in a study of cytomegalovirus exposure and HLA in healthy donors. A note on this clone: One end of the junction is discordant with germline, which a read error may explain.

CDR1 and CDR2 (germline): SNHLY, FYNNEI. This CDR3 comprises 18 residues. PCR employed 60 Vbeta and 13 Jbeta primers. This table comes from immunoSEQ multiplex PCR, and its TCRdb copy is limited to in-frame clones, with some not included. The top ten clones hold roughly 2.2% of a sample with 85,000 to 90,000 clones, more than 80% of them seen once. Sequenced sample: PBMCs. The source is a man between 18 and 29 years old in good health and CMV-seronegative. The chain combines TRBV2 with TRBJ1-2; 7 positions agree with TRBD1. The CDR3 loop is CASSQAGTAFIPSYGYTF. The CDR3 DNA is TGTGCCAGCAGTCAAGCCGGGACAGCCTTTATACCAAGCTATGGCTACACCTTC.